This T cell receptor (beta chain) was sequenced in a study of blood T cells in healthy people across ages. Together with a sample-barcoded 5' primer, a J-beta primer mix was included in a second PCR lasting about 7 to 12 cycles. TCRdb recomputed calls from the 5' RACE reads with MiXCR, one row per CDR3 protein. The sample consists of about 690,000 distinct CDR3 sequences, approximately 40% of them appearing once. Trimming removed 1 base from V and 7 bases from J, with 8 bases in between. The CDR3 spans 13 residues. Germline CDR1 is DFQATT and CDR2 is SNEGSKA (reference sequence). The receptor's source is an elderly man in good health. The chain is built from TRBV20-1 and TRBJ1-6; D is undetermined. What was sequenced was blood. In nucleotides, the CDR3 is TGCAGTGCTAGAGCAGGCCGGAATTCACCCCTCCACTTT. This codes for CSARAGRNSPLHF.